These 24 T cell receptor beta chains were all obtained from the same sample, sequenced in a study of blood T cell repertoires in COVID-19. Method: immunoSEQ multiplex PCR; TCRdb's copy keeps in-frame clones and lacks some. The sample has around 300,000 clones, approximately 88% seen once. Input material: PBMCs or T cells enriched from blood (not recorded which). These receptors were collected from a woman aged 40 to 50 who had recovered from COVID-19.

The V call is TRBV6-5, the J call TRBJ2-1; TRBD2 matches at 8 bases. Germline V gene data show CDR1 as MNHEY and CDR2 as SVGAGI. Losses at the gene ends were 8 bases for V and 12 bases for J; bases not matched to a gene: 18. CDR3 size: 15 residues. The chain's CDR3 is CASSPGTRGSVGQFF. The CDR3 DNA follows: TGTGCCAGCTCACCCGGGACTAGGGGGTCCGTGGGGCAGTTCTTC.

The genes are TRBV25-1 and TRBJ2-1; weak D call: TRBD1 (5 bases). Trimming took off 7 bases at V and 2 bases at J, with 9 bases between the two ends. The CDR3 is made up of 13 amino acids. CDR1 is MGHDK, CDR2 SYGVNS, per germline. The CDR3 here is CASKDTPYNEQFF. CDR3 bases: TGTGCCAGCAAGGACACCCCCTACAATGAGCAGTTCTTC. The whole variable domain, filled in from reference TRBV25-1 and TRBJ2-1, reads EADIYQTPRYLVIGTGKKITLECSQTMGHDKMYWYQQDPGMELHLIHYSYGVNSTEKGDLSSESTVSRIRTEHFPLTLESARPSHTSQYLCASKDTPYNEQFFGPGTRLTVL.

CDR3 amino acids: CATARGDGQPQHF. The CDR3 bases are TGTGCCACCGCACGCGGGGATGGTCAGCCCCAGCATTTT. The chain combines TRBV10-3 with TRBJ1-5; no definite D call. Germline CDR1 reads ENHRY; CDR2 reads SYGVKD. The CDR3 consists of 13 residues. Trimming left V 10 bases short and J 6 bases short, with 16 bases between.

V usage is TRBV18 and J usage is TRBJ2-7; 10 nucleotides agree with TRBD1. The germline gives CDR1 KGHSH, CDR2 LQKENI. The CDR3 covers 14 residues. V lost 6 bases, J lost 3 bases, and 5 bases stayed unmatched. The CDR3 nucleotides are TGTGCCAGCTCTTACGGGACAGGGGACTACGAGCAGTACTTC. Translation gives CASSYGTGDYEQYF.

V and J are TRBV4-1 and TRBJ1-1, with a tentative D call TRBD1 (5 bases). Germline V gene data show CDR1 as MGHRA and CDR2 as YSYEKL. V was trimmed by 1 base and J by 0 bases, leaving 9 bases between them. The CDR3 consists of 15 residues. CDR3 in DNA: TGCGCCAGCAGCCAAGGAAAGGGGATGAACACTGAAGCTTTCTTT. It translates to CASSQGKGMNTEAFF.

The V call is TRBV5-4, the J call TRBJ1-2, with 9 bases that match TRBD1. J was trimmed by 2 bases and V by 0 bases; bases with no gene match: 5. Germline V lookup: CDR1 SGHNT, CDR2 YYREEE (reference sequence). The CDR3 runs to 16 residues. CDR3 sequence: CASSLGGQGNNYGYTF. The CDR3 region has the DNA TGTGCCAGCAGCTTGGGAGGACAGGGGAACAACTATGGCTACACCTTC.

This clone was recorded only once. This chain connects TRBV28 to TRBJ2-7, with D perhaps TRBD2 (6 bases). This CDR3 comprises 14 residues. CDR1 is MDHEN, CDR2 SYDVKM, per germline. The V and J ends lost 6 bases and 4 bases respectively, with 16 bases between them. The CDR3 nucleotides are TGTGCCAGCAGGGAAATCGGGAGTTCGTACGAGCAGTACTTC. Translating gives CASREIGSSYEQYF.

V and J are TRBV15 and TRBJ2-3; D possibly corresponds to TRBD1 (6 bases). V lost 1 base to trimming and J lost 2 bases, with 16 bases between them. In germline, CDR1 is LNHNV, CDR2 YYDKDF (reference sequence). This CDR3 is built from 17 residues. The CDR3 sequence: CATSRVVGQRNTDTQYF. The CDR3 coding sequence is TGTGCCACCAGCAGAGTTGTCGGACAGAGAAACACAGATACGCAGTATTTT.

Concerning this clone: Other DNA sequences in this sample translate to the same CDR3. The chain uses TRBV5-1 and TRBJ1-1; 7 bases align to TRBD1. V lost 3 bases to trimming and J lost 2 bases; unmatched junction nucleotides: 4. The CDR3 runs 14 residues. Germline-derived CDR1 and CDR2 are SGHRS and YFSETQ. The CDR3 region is CASSSQGPNTEAFF. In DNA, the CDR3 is TGCGCCAGCAGCTCACAGGGGCCAAACACTGAAGCTTTCTTT.

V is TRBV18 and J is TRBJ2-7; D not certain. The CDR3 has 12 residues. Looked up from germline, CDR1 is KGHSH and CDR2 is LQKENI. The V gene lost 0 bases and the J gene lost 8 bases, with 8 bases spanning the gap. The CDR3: CASSPPSDKQYF. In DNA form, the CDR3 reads TGTGCCAGCTCACCACCTTCCGACAAGCAGTACTTC. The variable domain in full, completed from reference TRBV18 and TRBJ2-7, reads NAGVMQNPRHLVRRRGQEARLRCSPMKGHSHVYWYRQLPEEGLKFMVYLQKENIIDESGMPKERFSAEFPKEGPSILRIQQVVRGDSAAYFCASSPPSDKQYFGPGTRLTVT.

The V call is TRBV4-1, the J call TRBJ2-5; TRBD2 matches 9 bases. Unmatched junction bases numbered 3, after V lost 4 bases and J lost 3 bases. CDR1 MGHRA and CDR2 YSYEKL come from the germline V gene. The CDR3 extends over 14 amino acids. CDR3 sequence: CASSLRGGEETQYF. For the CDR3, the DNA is TGCGCCAGCAGCCTCCGCGGGGGGGAAGAGACCCAGTACTTC.

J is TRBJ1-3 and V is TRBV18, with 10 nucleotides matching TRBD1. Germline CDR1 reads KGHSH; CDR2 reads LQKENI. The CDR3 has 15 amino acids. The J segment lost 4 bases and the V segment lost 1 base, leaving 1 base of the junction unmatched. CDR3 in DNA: TGTGCCAGCTCACCACGGGACAGGGGAGGAAACACCATATATTTT. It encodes CASSPRDRGGNTIYF.

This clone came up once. CDR3 bases: TGTGCCAGCAGCTCCCGAGGTACGGCCAACTATGGCTACACCTTC. This codes for CASSSRGTANYGYTF. The chain couples TRBV11-1 to TRBJ1-2; D is ambiguous. This CDR3 is built from 15 residues. From germline, CDR1 is SGHAT and CDR2 FQDESV (reference sequence). Between the trimmed V and J ends, which lost 4 bases and 2 bases, there was a span of 14 bases.

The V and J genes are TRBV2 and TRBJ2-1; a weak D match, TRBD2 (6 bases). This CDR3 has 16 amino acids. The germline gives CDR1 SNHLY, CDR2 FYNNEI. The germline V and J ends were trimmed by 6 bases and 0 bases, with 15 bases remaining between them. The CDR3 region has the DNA TGTGCCAGCAGAACCGAACGGGGGAGCTCCTACAATGAGCAGTTCTTC. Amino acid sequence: CASRTERGSSYNEQFF.

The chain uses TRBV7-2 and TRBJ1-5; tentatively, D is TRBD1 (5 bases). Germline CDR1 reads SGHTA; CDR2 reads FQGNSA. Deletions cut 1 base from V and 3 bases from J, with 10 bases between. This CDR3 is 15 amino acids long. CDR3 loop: CASSLGGVFNQPQHF. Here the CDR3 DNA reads TGTGCCAGCAGCTTAGGGGGGGTTTTCAATCAGCCCCAGCATTTT. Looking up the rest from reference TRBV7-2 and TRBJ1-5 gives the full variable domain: GAGVSQSPSNKVTEKGKDVELRCDPISGHTALYWYRQSLGQGLEFLIYFQGNSAPDKSGLPSDRFSAERTGGSVSTLTIQRTQQEDSAVYLCASSLGGVFNQPQHFGDGTRLSIL.

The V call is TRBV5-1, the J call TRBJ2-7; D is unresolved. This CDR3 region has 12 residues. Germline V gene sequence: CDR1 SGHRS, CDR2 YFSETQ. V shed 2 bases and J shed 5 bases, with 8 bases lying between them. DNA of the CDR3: TGCGCCAGCAGCTTACCAGGCGACGAGCAGTACTTC. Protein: CASSLPGDEQYF.

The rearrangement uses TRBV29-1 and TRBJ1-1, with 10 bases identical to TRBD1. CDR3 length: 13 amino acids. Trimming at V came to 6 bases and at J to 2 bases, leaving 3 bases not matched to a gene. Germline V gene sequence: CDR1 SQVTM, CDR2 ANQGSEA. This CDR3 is CSVGTGANTEAFF. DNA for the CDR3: TGCAGCGTGGGGACAGGGGCAAACACTGAAGCTTTCTTT.

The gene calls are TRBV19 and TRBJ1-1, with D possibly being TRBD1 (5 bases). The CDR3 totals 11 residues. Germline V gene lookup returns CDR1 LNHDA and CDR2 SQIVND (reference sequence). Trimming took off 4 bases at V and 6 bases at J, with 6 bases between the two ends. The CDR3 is CASSRGSEAFF. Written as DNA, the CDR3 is TGTGCCAGTAGTAGGGGCTCTGAAGCTTTCTTT.

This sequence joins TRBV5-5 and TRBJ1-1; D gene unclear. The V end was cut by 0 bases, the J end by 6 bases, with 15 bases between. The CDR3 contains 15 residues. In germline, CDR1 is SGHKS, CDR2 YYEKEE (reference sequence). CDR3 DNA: TGTGCCAGCAGCTTGGTTGTCACTTTTAACCCTGAAGCTTTCTTT. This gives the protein CASSLVVTFNPEAFF.

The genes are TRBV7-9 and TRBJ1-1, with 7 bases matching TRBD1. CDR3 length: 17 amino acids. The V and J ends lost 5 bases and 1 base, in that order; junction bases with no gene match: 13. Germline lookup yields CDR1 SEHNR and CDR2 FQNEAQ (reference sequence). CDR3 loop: CASSERNPDRRNTEAFF. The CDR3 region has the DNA TGTGCCAGCAGCGAACGTAACCCGGACAGGAGGAACACTGAAGCTTTCTTT.

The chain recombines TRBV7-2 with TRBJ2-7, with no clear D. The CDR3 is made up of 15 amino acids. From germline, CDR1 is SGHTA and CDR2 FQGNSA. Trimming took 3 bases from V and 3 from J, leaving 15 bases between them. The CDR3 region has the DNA TGTGCCAGCAGCTTGGGTCCTAGTATCAGCTACGAGCAGTACTTC. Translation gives CASSLGPSISYEQYF.

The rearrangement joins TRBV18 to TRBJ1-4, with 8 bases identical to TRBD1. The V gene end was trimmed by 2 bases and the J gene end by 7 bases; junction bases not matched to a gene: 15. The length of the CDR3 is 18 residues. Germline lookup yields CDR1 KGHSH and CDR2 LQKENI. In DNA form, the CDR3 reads TGTGCCAGCTCACCAACATCAGGGGGCTTGAGTATAGGTGAAAAACTGTTTTTT. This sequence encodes CASSPTSGGLSIGEKLFF.

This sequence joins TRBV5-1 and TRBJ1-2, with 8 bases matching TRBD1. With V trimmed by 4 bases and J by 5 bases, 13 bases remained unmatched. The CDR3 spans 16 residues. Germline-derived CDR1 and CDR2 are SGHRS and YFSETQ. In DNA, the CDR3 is TGCGCCAGCAGCCCGCTTGCCGACAGGGGAGAGTATGGCTACACCTTC. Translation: CASSPLADRGEYGYTF.

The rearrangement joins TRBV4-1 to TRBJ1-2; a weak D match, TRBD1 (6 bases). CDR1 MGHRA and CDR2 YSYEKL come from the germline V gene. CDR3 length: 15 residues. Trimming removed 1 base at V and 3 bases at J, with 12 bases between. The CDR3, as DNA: TGCGCCAGCAGCCAAGGCCGAGGGGGAGACTATGGCTACACCTTC. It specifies CASSQGRGGDYGYTF.